Each of the 23 T cell receptor beta chains below was sequenced from the same sample in a study of glioma-infiltrating T cells after dendritic cell vaccination. Method: immunoSEQ multiplex PCR; TCRdb's copy keeps in-frame clones and lacks some. The table has more than 45,000 clones, just under 85% seen once. Time point meaning: after dendritic cell vaccination, including at tumor progression/relapse. This specimen consisted of blood, obtained after dendritic cell vaccination. The source is a human donor with glioblastoma.

CDR3 amino acids: CALEFPTGELFF. The CDR3 DNA reads TGTGCGCTGGAGTTCCCGACCGGGGAGCTGTTTTTT. This rearrangement joins TRBV30 to TRBJ2-2, with D unclear. This CDR3 contains 12 residues. Germline V gives CDR1 GTSNPN, CDR2 SVGIG (reference sequence).

This chain links TRBV19 with TRBJ1-1; perhaps TRBD1 as D (6 bases). V lost 6 bases and J 0 bases, leaving 11 bases between the germline ends. The length of the CDR3 is 14 residues. In germline, CDR1 is LNHDA, CDR2 SQIVND (reference sequence). In DNA, the CDR3 is TGTGCCAGTAGCCCCAGGGGACTGAACACTGAAGCTTTCTTT. As protein: CASSPRGLNTEAFF.

This clone was counted once. This rearrangement joins TRBV4-2 to TRBJ1-5, with D maybe TRBD1 (6 bases). This CDR3 region has 16 residues. Between the trimmed V and J ends, which lost 1 base and 0 bases, there was a span of 10 bases. Germline V lookup: CDR1 LGHNA, CDR2 YNFKEQ. CDR3 coding DNA: TGTGCCAGCAGCCAAGGGAGGACAGATAGCAATCAGCCCCAGCATTTT. Protein product: CASSQGRTDSNQPQHF.

This chain uses TRBV6-1 with TRBJ2-7; perhaps TRBD1 as D (6 bases). This CDR3 has 13 residues. Per germline, CDR1 MNHNS and CDR2 SASEGT. V lost 8 bases and J lost 0, with 11 bases in between. This chain's CDR3 is CASDRDNSYEQYF. CDR3 bases: TGTGCCAGCGACCGGGACAACTCCTACGAGCAGTACTTC.

This clone was seen just once. The rearrangement joins TRBV7-9 to TRBJ1-1; D might be TRBD1 (5 bases). Germline loops: CDR1 SEHNR, CDR2 FQNEAQ (reference sequence). There are 12 residues in the CDR3. Trimming removed 3 bases from V and 5 bases from J, with 7 bases in between. As DNA, the CDR3 is TGTGCCAGCAGCTTTGCAGGGACTGAAGCTTTCTTT. Translating gives CASSFAGTEAFF.

The chain combines TRBV11-2 with TRBJ2-3; D is unclear. Looked up from germline, CDR1 is SGHAT and CDR2 is FQNNGV. The ends were cut back, 3 bases at V and 0 bases at J, with 10 bases in the middle. The CDR3 is made up of 15 amino acids. The CDR3 nucleotides read TGTGCCAGCAGCTTCTGGCCACCCAGCACAGATACGCAGTATTTT. It codes for CASSFWPPSTDTQYF.

This clone was counted a single time. This chain links TRBV9 with TRBJ2-7, with TRBD2 identical over 10 bases. Germline values: CDR1 SGDLS, CDR2 YYNGEE. CDR3 size: 16 residues. Losses at the gene ends were 0 bases for V and 4 bases for J; bases not matched to a gene: 7. The DNA for the CDR3 is TGTGCCAGCAGCGTAGAGGTTACTAGCGGGACGTACGAGCAGTACTTC. This codes for CASSVEVTSGTYEQYF. Full variable domain (remainder filled in from reference TRBV9 and TRBJ2-7): DSGVTQTPKHLITATGQRVTLRCSPRSGDLSVYWYQQSLDQGLQFLIQYYNGEERAKGNILERFSAQQFPDLHSELNLSSLELGDSALYFCASSVEVTSGTYEQYFGPGTRLTVT.

The CDR3 DNA reads as TGTGCCAGCAGCTACGACAGGGGGCCCTCCTTCGAAGCTTTCTTT. Translating it yields CASSYDRGPSFEAFF. This chain uses TRBV7-3 with TRBJ1-1; 10 bases are shared with TRBD1. V lost 4 bases and J lost 8; bases outside the gene matches: 10. The germline V gene encodes CDR1 SGHTA and CDR2 FQGTGA. The CDR3 is 15 amino acids.

As to this clone: Other DNA sequences in the same sample also yield this CDR3. CDR3 DNA sequence: TGCGCCAGTACATTACAAGAGACCCAGTACTTC. As protein: CASTLQETQYF. The gene calls are TRBV5-1 and TRBJ2-5; the D is unclear. Germline V lookup: CDR1 SGHRS, CDR2 YFSETQ. V was clipped by 8 bases and J by 2 bases, with 7 bases between them. CDR3 length: 11 residues.

This sequence joins TRBV6-5 and TRBJ1-1, with 8 bases fitting TRBD1. J gave up 2 bases and V 7 bases, and 3 bases lay outside the gene matches. The CDR3 length is 13 residues. Germline V lookup: CDR1 MNHEY, CDR2 SVGAGI. CDR3 protein: CASTDRGNTEAFF. The CDR3 nucleotides read TGTGCCAGCACCGACAGGGGCAACACTGAAGCTTTCTTT.

This rearrangement joins TRBV15 to TRBJ1-2; TRBD1 might be the D (5 bases). Germline CDR1 is LNHNV and CDR2 is YYDKDF (reference sequence). V was cut by 3 bases and J by 4 bases, with 15 bases left in between. The CDR3 covers 15 residues. The CDR3 DNA follows: TGTGCCACCAGCAGGATGGGGCGGGGTGTCTATGGCTACACCTTC. This translates into CATSRMGRGVYGYTF. Using reference TRBV15 and TRBJ1-2 for the parts outside the CDR3, the full variable domain is DAMVIQNPRYQVTQFGKPVTLSCSQTLNHNVMYWYQQKSSQAPKLLFHYYDKDFNNEADTPDNFQSRRPNTSFCFLDIRSPGLGDTAMYLCATSRMGRGVYGYTFGSGTRLTVV.

The gene calls are TRBV7-2 and TRBJ2-2; TRBD1 might be the D (6 bases). The CDR3 covers 15 residues. With 1 base removed from V and 5 bases from J, the gap between germline ends came to 11 bases. The germline V gene has CDR1 SGHTA and CDR2 FQGNSA. The CDR3 loop is CASSLGVQGTGELFF. The CDR3 bases are TGTGCCAGCAGCTTAGGCGTACAGGGTACCGGGGAGCTGTTTTTT.

The chain employs TRBV5-1 and TRBJ1-1; 11 bases are shared with TRBD1. The ends lost 2 bases at V and 5 bases at J; junction bases unmatched: 11. This CDR3 has 17 residues. The germline V gene has CDR1 SGHRS and CDR2 YFSETQ. The CDR3 DNA reads as TGCGCCAGCAGCTTCAGCCGGGACAGGGGGATAAAAACTGAAGCTTTCTTT. Protein: CASSFSRDRGIKTEAFF.

The chain joins TRBV11-2 to TRBJ2-2; D is possibly TRBD1 (5 bases). Germline V lookup: CDR1 SGHAT, CDR2 FQNNGV. CDR3 length: 15 amino acids. Trimming removed 0 bases from V and 7 bases from J, with 12 bases in between. CDR3 in amino acids: CASSLEAGSGGELFF. As DNA, the CDR3 is TGTGCCAGCAGCTTAGAGGCAGGGTCGGGCGGGGAGCTGTTTTTT.

This clone has just a few counts. The gene calls are TRBV7-6 and TRBJ2-7; D perhaps matches TRBD1 (6 bases). Trimming took 1 base from V and 3 from J, leaving 13 bases between them. Germline CDR1 reads SGHVS; CDR2 reads FNYEAQ. CDR3 length equals 15 residues. The CDR3 coding sequence is TGTGCCAGCAGCTTAGAGGATGTAGGGGGCTACGAGCAGTACTTC. Protein sequence: CASSLEDVGGYEQYF.

The chain has TRBV5-6 and TRBJ2-5; D unresolved. The CDR3 extends over 14 amino acids. With 4 bases removed from V and 1 base from J, the gap between germline ends came to 11 bases. CDR1 and CDR2 from the germline V gene are SGHDT and YYEEEE. The CDR3 DNA follows: TGTGCCAGCAGCCCTACAGCCTCCCAAGAGACCCAGTACTTC. Amino acid sequence: CASSPTASQETQYF.

The rearrangement joins TRBV5-1 to TRBJ2-1; D may be TRBD2 (5 bases). CDR3 length: 15 amino acids. The V and J ends lost 0 bases and 9 bases respectively, with 16 bases between them. The germline CDR1 and CDR2 sequences are SGHRS and YFSETQ. CDR3 DNA: TGCGCCAGCAGCTTGGGGGTAGGAGGTTCGGTTGAGCAGTTCTTC. Protein sequence: CASSLGVGGSVEQFF.

The chain couples TRBV5-1 to TRBJ2-1, with 7 bases lining up with TRBD1. The junction had 5 bases not matched to a gene; V was cut back by 4 bases and J by 1 base. CDR3 length: 15 amino acids. In germline, CDR1 is SGHRS, CDR2 YFSETQ. In nucleotides, the CDR3 is TGCGCCAGCAGCCCCGGACAGGAGTCCTACAATGAGCAGTTCTTC. Translation gives CASSPGQESYNEQFF.

This clone showed up many times. This chain connects TRBV19 to TRBJ1-2; 7 nucleotides align to TRBD1. This CDR3 has 15 amino acids. CDR1 is LNHDA, CDR2 SQIVND, per germline (reference sequence). Trimming removed 2 bases from V and 3 bases from J; junction bases left unmatched: 6. The CDR3 DNA reads as TGTGCCAGTAGTATATGGGGACAGAGCTACTATGGCTACACCTTC. Its translation is CASSIWGQSYYGYTF.

The chain joins TRBV6-5 to TRBJ2-7; D gene uncertain. CDR3 size: 13 residues. Per germline, CDR1 MNHEY and CDR2 SVGAGI. V was cut by 0 bases and J by 7 bases, with 10 bases left in between. The CDR3: CASSYSWQTEQYF. The CDR3, as DNA: TGTGCCAGCAGTTACTCGTGGCAGACTGAGCAGTACTTC.

The chain has TRBV30 and TRBJ1-1, with D perhaps TRBD1 (6 bases). Deletions cut 1 base from V and 1 base from J, with 7 bases between. CDR3 length equals 13 residues. Germline assignment: CDR1 GTSNPN and CDR2 SVGIG (reference sequence). The CDR3 protein is CAWSGTENTEAFF. As DNA, the CDR3 is TGTGCCTGGAGTGGGACAGAGAACACTGAAGCTTTCTTT.

The chain employs TRBV18 and TRBJ1-4; D is unresolved. With 4 bases removed from V and 1 base from J, the gap between germline ends came to 10 bases. CDR3 length: 15 residues. Germline V gene lookup returns CDR1 KGHSH and CDR2 LQKENI. The CDR3 region has the DNA TGTGCCAGCTCACAATCCGGGAGAACTAATGAAAAACTGTTTTTT. The encoded protein is CASSQSGRTNEKLFF.

This clone showed up many times. This rearrangement joins TRBV14 to TRBJ1-6; no reliable D call. Germline CDR1 SGHDN, CDR2 FVKESK. Trimming cost V 2 bases and J 3 bases, with 8 bases left between them. The CDR3 is 15 amino acids. CDR3 protein: CASSQFVNYNSPLHF. CDR3 coding DNA: TGTGCCAGCAGCCAATTTGTTAACTATAATTCACCCCTCCACTTT.